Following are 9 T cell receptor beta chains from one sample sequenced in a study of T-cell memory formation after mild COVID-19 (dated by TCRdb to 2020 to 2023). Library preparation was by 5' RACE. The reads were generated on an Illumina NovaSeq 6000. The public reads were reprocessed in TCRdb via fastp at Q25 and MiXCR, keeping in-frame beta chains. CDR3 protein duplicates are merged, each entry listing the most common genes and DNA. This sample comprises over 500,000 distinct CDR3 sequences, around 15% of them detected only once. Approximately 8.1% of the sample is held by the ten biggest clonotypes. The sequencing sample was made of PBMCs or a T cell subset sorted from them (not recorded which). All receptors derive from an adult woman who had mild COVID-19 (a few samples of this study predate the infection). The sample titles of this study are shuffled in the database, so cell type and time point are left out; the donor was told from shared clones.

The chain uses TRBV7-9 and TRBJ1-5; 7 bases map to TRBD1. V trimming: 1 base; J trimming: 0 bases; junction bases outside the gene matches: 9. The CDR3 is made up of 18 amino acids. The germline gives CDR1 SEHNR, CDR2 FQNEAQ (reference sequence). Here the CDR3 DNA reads TGTGCCAGCAGCTTAGTTGGGGTGACAGGGTATAGCAATCAGCCCCAGCATTTT. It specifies CASSLVGVTGYSNQPQHF.

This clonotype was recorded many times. This CDR3 is CASSLGQGRVYF. For the CDR3, the DNA is TGTGCCAGCAGCTTAGGGCAGGGGCGCGTGTACTTC. The V gene is TRBV7-2, the J gene TRBJ2-7; tentatively, D is TRBD1 (6 bases). Trimming took 1 base from V and 12 from J, leaving 13 bases between them. There are 12 residues in the CDR3. Germline CDR1 and CDR2: SGHTA and FQGNSA.

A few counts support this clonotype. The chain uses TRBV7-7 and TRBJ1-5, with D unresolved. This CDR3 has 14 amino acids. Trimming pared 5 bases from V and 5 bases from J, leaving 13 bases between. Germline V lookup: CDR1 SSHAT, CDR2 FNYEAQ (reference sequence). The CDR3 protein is CASSATSEYQPQHF. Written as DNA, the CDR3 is TGTGCCAGCAGCGCCACCTCAGAGTATCAGCCCCAGCATTTT.

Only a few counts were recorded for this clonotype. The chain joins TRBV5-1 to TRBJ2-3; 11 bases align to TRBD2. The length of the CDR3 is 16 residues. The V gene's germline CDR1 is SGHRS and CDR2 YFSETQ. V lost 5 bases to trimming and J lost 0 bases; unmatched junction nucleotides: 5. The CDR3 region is CASSRGLAESTDTQYF. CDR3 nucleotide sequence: TGCGCCAGCAGTAGGGGACTAGCGGAGAGCACAGATACGCAGTATTTT.

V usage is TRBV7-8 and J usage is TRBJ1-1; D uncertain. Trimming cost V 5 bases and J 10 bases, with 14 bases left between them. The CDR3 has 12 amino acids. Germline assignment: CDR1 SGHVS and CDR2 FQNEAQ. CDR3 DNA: TGTGCCAGCAGCCACCCGAGCAGCGTAGCTTTCTTT. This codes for CASSHPSSVAFF. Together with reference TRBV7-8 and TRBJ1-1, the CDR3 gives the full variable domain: GAGVSQSPRYKVAKRGQDVALRCDPISGHVSLFWYQQALGQGPEFLTYFQNEAQLDKSGLPSDRFFAERPEGSVSTLKIQRTQQEDSAVYLCASSHPSSVAFFGQGTRLTVV.

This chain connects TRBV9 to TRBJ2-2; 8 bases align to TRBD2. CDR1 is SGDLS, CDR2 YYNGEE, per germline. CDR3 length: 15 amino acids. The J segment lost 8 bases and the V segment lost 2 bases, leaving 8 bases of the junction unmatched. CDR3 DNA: TGTGCCAGCAGCGTTCAAAGCGGGAGTGGTGGGGAGCTGTTTTTT. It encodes CASSVQSGSGGELFF.

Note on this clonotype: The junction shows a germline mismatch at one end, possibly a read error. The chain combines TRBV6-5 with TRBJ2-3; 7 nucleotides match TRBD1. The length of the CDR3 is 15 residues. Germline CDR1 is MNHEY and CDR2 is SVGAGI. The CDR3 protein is CASRDTQGITDTKYF. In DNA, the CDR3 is TGTGCCAGCAGGGATACACAGGGGATCACAGATACGAAGTATTTT.

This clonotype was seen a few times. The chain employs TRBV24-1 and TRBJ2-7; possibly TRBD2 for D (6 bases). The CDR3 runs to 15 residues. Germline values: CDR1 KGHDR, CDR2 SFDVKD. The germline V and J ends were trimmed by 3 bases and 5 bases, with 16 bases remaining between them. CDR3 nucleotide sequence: TGTGCCACCAGTGATCCACGACTAGATCCCCACGAGCAGTACTTC. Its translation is CATSDPRLDPHEQYF.

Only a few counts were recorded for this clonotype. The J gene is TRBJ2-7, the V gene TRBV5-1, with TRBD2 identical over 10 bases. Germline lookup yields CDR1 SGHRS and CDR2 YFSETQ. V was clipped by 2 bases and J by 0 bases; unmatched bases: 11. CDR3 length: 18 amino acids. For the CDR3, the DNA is TGCGCCAGCAGCTTACCGGGACTAGCGCATGGGGCCTCCTACGAGCAGTACTTC. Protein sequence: CASSLPGLAHGASYEQYF.